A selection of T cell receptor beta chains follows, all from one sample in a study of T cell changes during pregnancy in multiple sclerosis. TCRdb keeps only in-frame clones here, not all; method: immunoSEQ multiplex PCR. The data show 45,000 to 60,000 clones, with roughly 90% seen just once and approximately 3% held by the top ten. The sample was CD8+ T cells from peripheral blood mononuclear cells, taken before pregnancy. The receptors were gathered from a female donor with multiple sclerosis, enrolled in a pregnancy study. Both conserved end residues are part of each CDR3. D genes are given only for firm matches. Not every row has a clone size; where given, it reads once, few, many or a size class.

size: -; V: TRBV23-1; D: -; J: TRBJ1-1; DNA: TGCGCCAGCAGTCAGCTAACAGGTTGGTTCGCTTTCTTT; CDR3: CASSQLTGWFAFF
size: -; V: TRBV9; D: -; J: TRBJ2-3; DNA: TGTGCCAGCAGCGAGGCGGAGAGCACAGATACGCAGTATTTT; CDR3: CASSEAESTDTQYF
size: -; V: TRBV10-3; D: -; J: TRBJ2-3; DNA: TGTGCCATCAGTGAGTCGAGAGCTGGTGATACGCAGTATTTT; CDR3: CAISESRAGDTQYF
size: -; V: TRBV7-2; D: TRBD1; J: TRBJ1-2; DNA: TGTGCCAGCAGCGACAGGGGGCGGGATGGCTACACCTTC; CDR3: CASSDRGRDGYTF
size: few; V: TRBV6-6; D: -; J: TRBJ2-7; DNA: TGTGCCAGCAGATATTCCGGGTCCATCTACGAGCAGTACTTC; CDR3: CASRYSGSIYEQYF
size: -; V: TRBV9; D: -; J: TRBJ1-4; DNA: TGTGCCAGCAGCTATCGGGGGGGGGAAAAACTGTTTTTT; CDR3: CASSYRGGEKLFF
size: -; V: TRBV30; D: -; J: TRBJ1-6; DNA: TGTGCCTGGATCGGGGGTGCTTCACCCCTCCACTTT; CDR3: CAWIGGASPLHF
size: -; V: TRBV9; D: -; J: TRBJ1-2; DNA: TGTGCCAGCAGCCCAACCGGGGGGGGCTATGGCTACACCTTC; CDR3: CASSPTGGGYGYTF
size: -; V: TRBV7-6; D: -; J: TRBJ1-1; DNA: TGTGCCAGCAGCCCCGGCACTGAAGCTTTCTTT; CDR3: CASSPGTEAFF
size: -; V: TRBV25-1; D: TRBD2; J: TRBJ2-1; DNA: TGTGCCAGCAGTGATCCAGAAAAACGGGGGGGCTTCGATGAGCAGTTCTTC; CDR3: CASSDPEKRGGFDEQFF
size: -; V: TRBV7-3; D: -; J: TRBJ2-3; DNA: TGTGCCAGCAGCTTAATACCGGGGGGCACAGATACGCAGTATTTT; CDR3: CASSLIPGGTDTQYF
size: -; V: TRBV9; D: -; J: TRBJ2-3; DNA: TGTGCCAGCAGCCCCACGGGAGATACGCAGTATTTT; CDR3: CASSPTGDTQYF
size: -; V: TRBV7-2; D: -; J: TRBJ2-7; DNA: TGTGCCAGCAGCGCCTTAACAGGAACCAATTACGAGCAGTACTTC; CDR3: CASSALTGTNYEQYF
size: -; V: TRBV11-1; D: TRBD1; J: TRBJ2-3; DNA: TGTGCCAGCAGCTTAGAGTCAGGCCCCAGACAGGGTCATACGCAGTATTTT; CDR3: CASSLESGPRQGHTQYF
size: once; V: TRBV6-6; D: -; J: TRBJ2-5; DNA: TGTGCCAGCAGTTGGACAGTGAGACAAGAGACCCAGTACTTC; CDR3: CASSWTVRQETQYF
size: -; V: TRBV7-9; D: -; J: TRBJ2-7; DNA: TGTGCCAGCAGCCTTGGGTGGGCGGGACCTACCTACGAGCAGTACTTC; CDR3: CASSLGWAGPTYEQYF
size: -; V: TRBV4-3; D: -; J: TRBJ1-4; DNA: TGCGCCAGCAGCCAAGATCGAGGGACTAATGAAAAACTGTTTTTT; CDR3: CASSQDRGTNEKLFF
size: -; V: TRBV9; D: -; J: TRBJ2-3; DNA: TGTGCCAGCAGCGCTACTAGCACAGATACGCAGTATTTT; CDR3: CASSATSTDTQYF
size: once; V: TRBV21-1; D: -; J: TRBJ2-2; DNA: TGTGCCAGCAGCAACTGCGGGGAGACCGGGGAGCTGTTTTTT; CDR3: CASSNCGETGELFF
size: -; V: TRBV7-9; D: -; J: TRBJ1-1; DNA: TGTGCCAGCAGCTTAGACAGAACTGAAGCTTTCTTT; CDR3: CASSLDRTEAFF
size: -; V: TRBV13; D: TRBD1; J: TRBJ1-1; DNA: TGTGCCAGCAGACCCGGGACAGGGAACACTGAAGCTTTCTTT; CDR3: CASRPGTGNTEAFF
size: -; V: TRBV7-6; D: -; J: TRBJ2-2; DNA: TGTGCCAGCAGCTTAGTGAGGCAAGCTCGTTATGGTGCTGGCGGGGAGCTGTTTTTT; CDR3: CASSLVRQARYGAGGELFF
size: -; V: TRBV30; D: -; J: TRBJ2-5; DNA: TGTGCCTGGGGGGGACTGAACCAAGAGACCCAGTACTTC; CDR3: CAWGGLNQETQYF
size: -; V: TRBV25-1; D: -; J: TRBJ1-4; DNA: TGTGCCAGCAGTGACGGGATGGTAACTAATGAAAAACTGTTTTTT; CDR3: CASSDGMVTNEKLFF
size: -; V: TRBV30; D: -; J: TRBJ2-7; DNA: TGTGCCTGGAGTATAGGGGGGGCCTACGAGCAGTACTTC; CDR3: CAWSIGGAYEQYF
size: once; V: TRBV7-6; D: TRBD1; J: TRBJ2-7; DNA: TGTGCCAGCAGCTTTCGGGACAGGCCCTCGGGTGAGCAGTACTTC; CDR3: CASSFRDRPSGEQYF
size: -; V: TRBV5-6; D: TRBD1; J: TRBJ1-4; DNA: TGTGCCAGCACCGAAAGACAGGGCTCTAATGAAAAACTGTTTTTT; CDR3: CASTERQGSNEKLFF
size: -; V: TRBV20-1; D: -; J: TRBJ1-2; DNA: TGCAGTGCTAGAGATAATGGCTACACCTTC; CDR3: CSARDNGYTF
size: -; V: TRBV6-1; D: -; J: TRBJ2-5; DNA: TGTGCCAGCAGTTCTAATATCGGGTCCGGAGAGACCCAGTACTTC; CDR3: CASSSNIGSGETQYF
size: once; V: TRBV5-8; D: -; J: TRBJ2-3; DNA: TGTGCCAGCAGCCCTCGGTCCATCACAGATACGCAGTATTTT; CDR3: CASSPRSITDTQYF
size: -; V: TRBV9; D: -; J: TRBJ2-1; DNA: TGTGCCAGCAGCCATGGCGGTTCCTACAATGAGCAGTTCTTC; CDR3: CASSHGGSYNEQFF
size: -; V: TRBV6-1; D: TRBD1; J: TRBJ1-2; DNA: TGTGCCAGCAGTGAAGCTGGACAGGGGAACTATGGCTACACCTTC; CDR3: CASSEAGQGNYGYTF
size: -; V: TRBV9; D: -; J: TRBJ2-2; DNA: TGTGCCAGCCTCCACACGGGAACCGGGGAGCTGTTTTTT; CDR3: CASLHTGTGELFF
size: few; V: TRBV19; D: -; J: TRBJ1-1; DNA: TGTGCCAGTAGTCCAGGGTACACTGAAGCTTTCTTT; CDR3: CASSPGYTEAFF
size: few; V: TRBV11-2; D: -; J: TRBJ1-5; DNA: TGTGCCAGCAGCATACAGGGTAGTCGGCAGCCCCAGCATTTT; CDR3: CASSIQGSRQPQHF
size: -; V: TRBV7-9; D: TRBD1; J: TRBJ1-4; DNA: TGTGCCAGCAGCAAACAGGGGGCGGGAACTAATGAAAAACTGTTTTTT; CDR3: CASSKQGAGTNEKLFF
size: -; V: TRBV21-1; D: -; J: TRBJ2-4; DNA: TGTGCCAGCAGCAAAGAGAAGGACAGTCAGTACTTC; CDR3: CASSKEKDSQYF
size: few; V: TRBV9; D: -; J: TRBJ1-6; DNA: TGTGCCAGCAGCGGGGGTACTGTGGCGGGGTATAATTCACCCCTCCACTTT; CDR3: CASSGGTVAGYNSPLHF
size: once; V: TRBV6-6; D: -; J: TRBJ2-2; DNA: TGTGCCAGCAGTCCACAGGGATACACCGGGGAGCTGTTTTTT; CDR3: CASSPQGYTGELFF
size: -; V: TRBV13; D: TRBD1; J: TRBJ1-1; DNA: TGTGCCAGCAGCTTAGCCCCAGGGGGGAACACTGAAGCTTTCTTT; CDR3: CASSLAPGGNTEAFF
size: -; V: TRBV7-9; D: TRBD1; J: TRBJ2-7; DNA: TGTGCCAGCAGCCCCTGGGGACAGTCCTACGAGCAGTACTTC; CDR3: CASSPWGQSYEQYF
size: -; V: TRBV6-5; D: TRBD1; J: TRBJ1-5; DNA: TGTGCCAGCAGTTTTGGACAGGGGGCCCAGCCCCAGCATTTT; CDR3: CASSFGQGAQPQHF
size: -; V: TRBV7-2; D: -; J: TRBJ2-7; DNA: TGTGCCAGCAGAGGGGCGGACCTCTCCTACGAGCAGTACTTC; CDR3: CASRGADLSYEQYF
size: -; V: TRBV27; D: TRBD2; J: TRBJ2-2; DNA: TGTGCCAGCAGTTTATTAGGGACTAGCGGGGGCCACCCCGCCTCGAACACCGGGGAGCTGTTTTTT; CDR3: CASSLLGTSGGHPASNTGELFF
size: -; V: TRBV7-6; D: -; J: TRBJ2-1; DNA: TGTGCCAGCAGCTTAGAGGCCTCGGGGGATGAGCAGTTCTTC; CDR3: CASSLEASGDEQFF
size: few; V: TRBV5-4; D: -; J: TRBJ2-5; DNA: TGTGCCAGCAGCTTGGAGTTTCAGGGGCTAAGGTCGGAGACCCAGTACTTC; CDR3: CASSLEFQGLRSETQYF
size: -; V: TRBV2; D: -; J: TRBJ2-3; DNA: TGTGCCAGCACCGGACAGAAGGCCACAGATACGCAGTATTTT; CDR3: CASTGQKATDTQYF
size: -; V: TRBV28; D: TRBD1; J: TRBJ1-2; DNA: TGTGCCAGCAGTTTTGGGACAGGGCATAACTATGGCTACACCTTC; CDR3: CASSFGTGHNYGYTF
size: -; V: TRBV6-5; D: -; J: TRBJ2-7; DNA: TGTGCCAGCAGTTACTCCCCGGGATTCTACTACGAGCAGTACTTC; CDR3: CASSYSPGFYYEQYF
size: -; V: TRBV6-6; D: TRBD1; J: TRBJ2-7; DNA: TGTGCCAGCAGACCTCCGGGACAGGGCTCCTACGAGCAGTACTTC; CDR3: CASRPPGQGSYEQYF
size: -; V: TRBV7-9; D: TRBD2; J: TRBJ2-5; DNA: TGTGCCAGCAGTCCGCCGGGACTAGGCCGACCCTTCCAAGAGACCCAGTACTTC; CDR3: CASSPPGLGRPFQETQYF
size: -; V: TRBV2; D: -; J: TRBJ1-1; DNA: TGTGCCAGCCCAGGGAACACTGAAGCTTTCTTT; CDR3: CASPGNTEAFF
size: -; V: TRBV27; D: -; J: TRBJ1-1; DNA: TGTGCCAGCAGTTTATCCCAGGGAAGAAGCACTGAAGCTTTCTTT; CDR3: CASSLSQGRSTEAFF
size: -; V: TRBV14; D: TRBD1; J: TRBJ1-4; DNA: TGTGCCAGCAGCTCTCGGACAGGGATAGGTGTAACTAATGAAAAACTGTTTTTT; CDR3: CASSSRTGIGVTNEKLFF
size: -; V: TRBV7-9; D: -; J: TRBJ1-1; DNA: TGTGCCAGCAGTTTCGGGGGGGGAGCCGAGGCTTTCTTT; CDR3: CASSFGGGAEAFF
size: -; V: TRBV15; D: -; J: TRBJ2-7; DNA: TGTGCCACCAGCAGAGATCTATCCCTAACTGCCGAGCAGTACTTC; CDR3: CATSRDLSLTAEQYF
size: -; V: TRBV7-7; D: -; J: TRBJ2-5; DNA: TGTGCTAGCAGCCAAGGGGCCAGCAGAGAGACCCAGTACTTC; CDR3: CASSQGASRETQYF